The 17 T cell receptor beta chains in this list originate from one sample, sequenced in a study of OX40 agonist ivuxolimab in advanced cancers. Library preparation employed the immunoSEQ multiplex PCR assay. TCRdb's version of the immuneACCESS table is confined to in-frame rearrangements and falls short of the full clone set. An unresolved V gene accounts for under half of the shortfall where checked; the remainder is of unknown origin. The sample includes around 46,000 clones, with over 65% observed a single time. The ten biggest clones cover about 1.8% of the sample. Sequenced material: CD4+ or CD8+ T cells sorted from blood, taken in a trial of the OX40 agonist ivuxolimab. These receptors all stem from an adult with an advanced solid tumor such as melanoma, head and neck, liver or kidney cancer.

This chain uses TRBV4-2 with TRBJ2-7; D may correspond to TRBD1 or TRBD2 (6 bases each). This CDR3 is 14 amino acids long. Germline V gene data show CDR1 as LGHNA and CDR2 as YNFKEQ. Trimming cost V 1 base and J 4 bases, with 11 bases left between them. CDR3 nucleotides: TGTGCCAGCAGCCAAGGTGGGGGGCGGTACGAGCAGTACTTC. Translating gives CASSQGGGRYEQYF.

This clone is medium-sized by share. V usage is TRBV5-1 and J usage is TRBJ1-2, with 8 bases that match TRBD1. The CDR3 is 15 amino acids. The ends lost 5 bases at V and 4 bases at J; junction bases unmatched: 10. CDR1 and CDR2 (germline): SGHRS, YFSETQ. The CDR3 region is CASSSTQGGGYGYTF. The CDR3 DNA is TGCGCCAGCAGTTCCACACAGGGGGGTGGCTATGGCTACACCTTC.

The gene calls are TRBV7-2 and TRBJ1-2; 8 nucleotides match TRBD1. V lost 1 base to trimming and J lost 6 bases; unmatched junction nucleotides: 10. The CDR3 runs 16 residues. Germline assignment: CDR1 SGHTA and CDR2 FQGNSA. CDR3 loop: CASSLGVSGGLHGYTF. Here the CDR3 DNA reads TGTGCCAGCAGCTTAGGGGTGTCAGGGGGCCTCCATGGCTACACCTTC.

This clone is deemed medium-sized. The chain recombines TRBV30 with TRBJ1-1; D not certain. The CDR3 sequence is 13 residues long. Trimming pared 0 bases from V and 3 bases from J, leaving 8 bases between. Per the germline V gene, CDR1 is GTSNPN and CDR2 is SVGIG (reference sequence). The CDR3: CAWSVRLDTEAFF. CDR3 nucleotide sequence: TGTGCCTGGAGTGTACGGTTGGACACTGAAGCTTTCTTT. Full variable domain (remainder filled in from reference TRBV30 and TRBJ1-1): SQTIHQWPATLVQPVGSPLSLECTVEGTSNPNLYWYRQAAGRGLQLLFYSVGIGQISSEVPQNLSASRPQDRQFILSSKKLLLSDSGFYLCAWSVRLDTEAFFGQGTRLTVV.

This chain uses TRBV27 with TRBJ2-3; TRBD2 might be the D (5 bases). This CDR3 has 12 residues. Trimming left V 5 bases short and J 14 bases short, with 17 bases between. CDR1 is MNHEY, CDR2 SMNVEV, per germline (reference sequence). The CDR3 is CASSPRTGLGYF. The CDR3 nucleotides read TGTGCCAGCAGTCCCCGAACGGGATTAGGGTATTTT.

CDR3 nucleotide sequence: TGCGCCAGCAGCTCGGACAGGGATTCACCCCTCCACTTT. The encoded protein is CASSSDRDSPLHF. This chain links TRBV5-1 with TRBJ1-6; 8 bases fit TRBD1. Looked up from germline, CDR1 is SGHRS and CDR2 is YFSETQ. With V trimmed by 3 bases and J by 8 bases, 1 base remained unmatched. The CDR3 contains 13 residues.

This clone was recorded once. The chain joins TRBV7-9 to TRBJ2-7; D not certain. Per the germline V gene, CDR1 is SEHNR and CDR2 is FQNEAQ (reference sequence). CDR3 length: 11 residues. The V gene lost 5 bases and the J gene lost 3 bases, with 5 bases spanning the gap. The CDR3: CASSQLYEQYF. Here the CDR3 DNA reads TGTGCCAGCAGCCAGCTCTACGAGCAGTACTTC.

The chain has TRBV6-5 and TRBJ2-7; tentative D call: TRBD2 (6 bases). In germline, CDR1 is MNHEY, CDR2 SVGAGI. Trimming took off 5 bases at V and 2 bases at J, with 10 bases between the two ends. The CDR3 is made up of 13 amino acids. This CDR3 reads CASSNGLTYEQYF. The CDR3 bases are TGTGCCAGCAGTAACGGACTAACCTACGAGCAGTACTTC.

For the CDR3, the DNA is TGTGCCAGCAGTTTTAAGTTTGAAGCTTTCTTT. Protein: CASSFKFEAFF. The rearrangement joins TRBV28 to TRBJ1-1, with D unclear. This CDR3 spans 11 amino acids. Germline V lookup: CDR1 MDHEN, CDR2 SYDVKM. The V and J ends lost 3 bases and 7 bases respectively, with 6 bases between them.

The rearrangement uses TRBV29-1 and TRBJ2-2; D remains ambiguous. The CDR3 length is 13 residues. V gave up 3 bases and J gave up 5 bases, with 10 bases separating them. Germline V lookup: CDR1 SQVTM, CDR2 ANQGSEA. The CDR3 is CSVDVGRTGELFF. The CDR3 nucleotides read TGCAGCGTTGATGTGGGTAGAACCGGGGAGCTGTTTTTT.

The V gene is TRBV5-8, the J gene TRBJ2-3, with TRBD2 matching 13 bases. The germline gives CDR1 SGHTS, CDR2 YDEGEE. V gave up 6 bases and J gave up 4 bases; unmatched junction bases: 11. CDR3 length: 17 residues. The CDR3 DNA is TGTGCCAGCAAACGACTAGCGGGGGGCCTAGGGGCAGATACGCAGTATTTT. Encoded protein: CASKRLAGGLGADTQYF.

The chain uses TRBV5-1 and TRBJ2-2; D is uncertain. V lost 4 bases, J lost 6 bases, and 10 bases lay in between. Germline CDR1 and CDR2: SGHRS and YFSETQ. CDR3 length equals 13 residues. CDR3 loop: CASSPPLAGELFF. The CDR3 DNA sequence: TGCGCCAGCAGCCCACCATTAGCCGGGGAGCTGTTTTTT. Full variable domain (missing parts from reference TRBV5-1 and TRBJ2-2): KAGVTQTPRYLIKTRGQQVTLSCSPISGHRSVSWYQQTPGQGLQFLFEYFSETQRNKGNFPGRFSGRQFSNSRSEMNVSTLELGDSALYLCASSPPLAGELFFGEGSRLTVL.

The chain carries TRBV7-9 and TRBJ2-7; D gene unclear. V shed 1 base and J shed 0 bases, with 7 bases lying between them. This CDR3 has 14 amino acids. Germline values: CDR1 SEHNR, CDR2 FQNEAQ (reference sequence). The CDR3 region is CASSLEGISYEQYF. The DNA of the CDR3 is TGTGCCAGCAGCTTAGAAGGGATCTCCTACGAGCAGTACTTC.

The DNA of the CDR3 is TGTGCCTCCACGAGAGGACAGGGCTGGACCGGGGAGCTGTTTTTT. Protein product: CASTRGQGWTGELFF. J is TRBJ2-2 and V is TRBV27, with 8 positions matching TRBD1. With 11 bases clipped from V and 5 bases from J, the junction kept 13 bases outside the gene matches. The germline CDR1 and CDR2 sequences are MNHEY and SMNVEV (reference sequence). This CDR3 comprises 15 residues.

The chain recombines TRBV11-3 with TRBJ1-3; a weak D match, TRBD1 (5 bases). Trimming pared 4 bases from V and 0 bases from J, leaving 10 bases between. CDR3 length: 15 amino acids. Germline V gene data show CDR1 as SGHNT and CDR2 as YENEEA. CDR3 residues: CASSSGTNSGNTIYF. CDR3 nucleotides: TGTGCCAGCAGCTCCGGGACCAACTCTGGAAACACCATATATTTT.

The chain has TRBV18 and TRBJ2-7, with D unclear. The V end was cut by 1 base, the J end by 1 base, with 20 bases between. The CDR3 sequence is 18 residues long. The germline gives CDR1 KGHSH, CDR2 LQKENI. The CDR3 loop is CASSPQLSGPGISYEQYF. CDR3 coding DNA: TGTGCCAGCTCACCACAATTGTCCGGACCGGGTATTTCCTACGAGCAGTACTTC.

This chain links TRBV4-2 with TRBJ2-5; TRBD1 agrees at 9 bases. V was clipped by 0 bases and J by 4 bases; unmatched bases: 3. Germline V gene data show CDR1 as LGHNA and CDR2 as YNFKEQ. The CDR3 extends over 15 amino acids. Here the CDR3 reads CASSQEGTGRETQYF. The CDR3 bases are TGTGCCAGCAGCCAAGAGGGGACAGGGAGAGAGACCCAGTACTTC.